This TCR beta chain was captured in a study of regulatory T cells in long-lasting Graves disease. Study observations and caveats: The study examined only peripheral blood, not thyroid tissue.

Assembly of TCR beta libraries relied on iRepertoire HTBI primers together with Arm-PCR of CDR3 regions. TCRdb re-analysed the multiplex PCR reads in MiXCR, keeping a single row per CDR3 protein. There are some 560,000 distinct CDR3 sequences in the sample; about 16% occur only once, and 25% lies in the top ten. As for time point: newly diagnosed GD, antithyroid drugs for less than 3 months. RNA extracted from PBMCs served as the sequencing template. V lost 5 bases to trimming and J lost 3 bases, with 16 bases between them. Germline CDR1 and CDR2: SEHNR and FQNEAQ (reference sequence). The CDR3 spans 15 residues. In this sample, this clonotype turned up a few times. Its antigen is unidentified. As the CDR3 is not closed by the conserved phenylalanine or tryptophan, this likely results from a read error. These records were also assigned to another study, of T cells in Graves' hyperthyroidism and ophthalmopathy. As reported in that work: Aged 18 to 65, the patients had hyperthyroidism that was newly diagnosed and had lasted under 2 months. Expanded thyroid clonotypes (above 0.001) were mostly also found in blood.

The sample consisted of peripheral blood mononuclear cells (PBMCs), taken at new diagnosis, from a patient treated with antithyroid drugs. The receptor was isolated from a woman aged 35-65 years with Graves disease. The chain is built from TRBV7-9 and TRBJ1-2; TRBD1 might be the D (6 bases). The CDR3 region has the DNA TGTGCCAGCAGCACGTACAGGGATTTTGACTATGGCTACACCCTC. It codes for CASSTYRDFDYGYTL.